Listed here are 19 T cell receptor beta chains from one sample, sequenced in a study of T cell changes during pregnancy in multiple sclerosis. Profiling relied on immunoSEQ multiplex PCR, and the TCRdb table lists in-frame clones only, not all of them. In the table there are tens of thousands of clones, around 93% of which are singletons. The sequencing used peripheral blood, collected in the second trimester of pregnancy. All receptors come from a female donor with multiple sclerosis, enrolled in a pregnancy study.

The sample holds a few counts of this clone. CDR3 in amino acids: CASSLASGGRNTGELFF. CDR3 DNA sequence: TGTGCCAGCAGCTTAGCGTCAGGGGGCAGGAACACCGGGGAGCTGTTTTTT. This rearrangement joins TRBV7-4 to TRBJ2-2; 8 bases are shared with TRBD1. Germline loops: CDR1 SGHVT, CDR2 SQSDAQ. This CDR3 contains 17 residues. V shed 0 bases, J shed 1 base, and the junction held 4 bases outside the gene matches.

The rearrangement links TRBV6-5 to TRBJ2-2; D unclear. CDR3 length: 15 amino acids. The germline gives CDR1 MNHEY, CDR2 SVGAGI. V lost 4 bases, J lost 1 base, and 10 bases lay in between. The CDR3 nucleotides are TGTGCCAGCAGTTTTATGGCTGGGAACACCGGGGAGCTGTTTTTT. Translated, it gives CASSFMAGNTGELFF.

This clone has only one observation. The CDR3 region has the DNA TGCAGCGTCGCGGGCCTAGTCGGTACAGATACGCAGTATTTT. Translating gives CSVAGLVGTDTQYF. The chain joins TRBV29-1 to TRBJ2-3; perhaps TRBD2 as D (5 bases). This CDR3 has 14 residues. V lost 6 bases and J lost 3, with 16 bases in between. The germline V gene has CDR1 SQVTM and CDR2 ANQGSEA.

The genes are TRBV11-2 and TRBJ1-3; D is ambiguous. Germline lookup yields CDR1 SGHAT and CDR2 FQNNGV. V lost 11 bases and J 4 bases, leaving 18 bases between the germline ends. The CDR3 runs to 14 residues. CDR3 sequence: CARCKTSIGNTIYF. In DNA form, the CDR3 reads TGTGCCCGTTGTAAAACATCCATCGGAAACACCATATATTTT.

The rearrangement links TRBV25-1 to TRBJ1-5; the match to TRBD1 covers 12 bases. The CDR3 consists of 15 residues. Germline V gene data show CDR1 as MGHDK and CDR2 as SYGVNS. J lost 7 bases, V lost 4 bases, and 5 bases had no gene match. CDR3 in amino acids: CASSGRDRGHQPQHF. CDR3 DNA sequence: TGTGCCAGCAGTGGACGGGACAGGGGGCACCAGCCCCAGCATTTT.

V usage is TRBV18 and J usage is TRBJ2-1; D gene uncertain. Looked up from germline, CDR1 is KGHSH and CDR2 is LQKENI. This CDR3 is 13 amino acids long. V was clipped by 3 bases and J by 10 bases, with 13 bases between them. The CDR3 region has the DNA TGTGCCAGCTCACCCGAGATAGCAGCCGAGCAGTTCTTC. Translated, it gives CASSPEIAAEQFF.

The rearrangement joins TRBV15 to TRBJ2-7, with 14 bases identical to TRBD2. J gave up 5 bases and V 2 bases, and 11 bases lay outside the gene matches. CDR1 and CDR2 from the germline V gene are LNHNV and YYDKDF (reference sequence). This CDR3 is built from 18 residues. The CDR3 nucleotides are TGTGCCACCAGCAGAAAAAAAGAAGGGACTAGCGGGAGCCACGAGCAGTACTTC. Its translation: CATSRKKEGTSGSHEQYF.

The genes are TRBV5-4 and TRBJ2-5; D gene uncertain. The CDR3 runs to 17 residues. The germline V gene has CDR1 SGHNT and CDR2 YYREEE (reference sequence). V lost 1 base to trimming and J lost 5 bases, with 21 bases between them. DNA for the CDR3: TGTGCCAGCAGCTTGCCCAGCTCCCTCGGGTTGGCTGAGACCCAGTACTTC. The encoded protein is CASSLPSSLGLAETQYF.

V usage is TRBV5-1 and J usage is TRBJ2-1; 10 bases map to TRBD2. Germline lookup yields CDR1 SGHRS and CDR2 YFSETQ. With 0 bases clipped from V and 3 bases from J, the junction kept 3 bases outside the gene matches. The CDR3 consists of 16 residues. The CDR3 DNA reads as TGCGCCAGCAGCTTGGGGGGGACTAGCGACTACAATGAGCAGTTCTTC. Translating gives CASSLGGTSDYNEQFF.

The CDR3 DNA reads as TGTGCCAGCAGCTTAAGGCGGAGGGAGACCCAGTACTTC. Translating gives CASSLRRRETQYF. This chain joins TRBV7-6 and TRBJ2-5, with D tentatively TRBD2 (5 bases). The germline V gene encodes CDR1 SGHVS and CDR2 FNYEAQ. Between the trimmed V and J ends, which lost 2 bases and 5 bases, there was a span of 9 bases. The CDR3 is 13 amino acids.

The chain carries TRBV25-1 and TRBJ2-3; 11 bases match TRBD2. Per germline, CDR1 MGHDK and CDR2 SYGVNS. The J segment lost 8 bases and the V segment lost 4 bases, leaving 11 bases of the junction unmatched. This CDR3 spans 16 amino acids. The CDR3 DNA is TGTGCCAGCAGTGGCGGGACTAGCGGTGCGTCTGGTACGCAGTATTTT. Translating it yields CASSGGTSGASGTQYF.

The chain carries TRBV2 and TRBJ2-3; 8 bases align to TRBD1. The CDR3 totals 16 residues. V lost 10 bases and J lost 6; bases outside the gene matches: 18. Germline V lookup: CDR1 SNHLY, CDR2 FYNNEI. DNA for the CDR3: TGTGCCACCTATTCATCCGGGACAGGATTTGGCGATACGCAGTATTTT. The encoded protein is CATYSSGTGFGDTQYF.

This chain joins TRBV29-1 and TRBJ1-4; a weak D match, TRBD1 (5 bases). The CDR3 runs to 12 residues. V gave up 6 bases and J gave up 7 bases, with 12 bases separating them. CDR1 and CDR2 from the germline V gene are SQVTM and ANQGSEA. The CDR3, as DNA: TGCAGCGTGGGCAGGGAGGGTGAAAAACTGTTTTTT. Translating it yields CSVGREGEKLFF.

V usage is TRBV29-1 and J usage is TRBJ1-2, with 7 bases aligning to TRBD1. This CDR3 comprises 14 residues. V was pared by 7 bases and J by 4 bases, with 12 bases of the junction left unmatched. Germline values: CDR1 SQVTM, CDR2 ANQGSEA. The CDR3 nucleotides are TGCAGCGCCCAAACCGACAGGGTGTCCTATGGCTACACCTTC. Protein: CSAQTDRVSYGYTF.

V is TRBV27 and J is TRBJ2-7; a weak D match, TRBD1 (6 bases). Per the germline V gene, CDR1 is MNHEY and CDR2 is SMNVEV (reference sequence). V was shortened by 8 bases and J by 2 bases, with 19 bases between the two germline ends. CDR3 length equals 15 residues. The CDR3 spells CASGPWGRGTYEQYF. The CDR3, as DNA: TGTGCCAGCGGTCCCTGGGGCAGGGGAACCTACGAGCAGTACTTC.

The V and J genes are TRBV29-1 and TRBJ2-7; 9 nucleotides line up with TRBD2. This CDR3 is 14 amino acids long. The germline V gene encodes CDR1 SQVTM and CDR2 ANQGSEA. J gave up 3 bases and V 4 bases, and 7 bases lay outside the gene matches. CDR3 in DNA: TGCAGCGTTGCTAGCGAGACTAGCGGCTACGAGCAGTACTTC. As protein: CSVASETSGYEQYF.

V gene TRBV6-1 combines with J gene TRBJ2-2, with D tentatively TRBD2 (7 bases). This CDR3 spans 15 amino acids. CDR1 is MNHNS, CDR2 SASEGT, per germline. V was pared by 8 bases and J by 0 bases, with 13 bases between. The CDR3 protein is CASPRGGTNTGELFF. The CDR3 nucleotides are TGTGCCAGCCCGAGGGGGGGCACGAACACCGGGGAGCTGTTTTTT.

The chain joins TRBV11-3 to TRBJ2-1; 10 bases line up with TRBD2. The germline gives CDR1 SGHNT, CDR2 YENEEA. Unmatched junction bases numbered 4, after V lost 6 bases and J lost 2 bases. The CDR3 is 15 residues long. CDR3 in DNA: TGTGCCAGCAGACGAACTAGCGGGACCTACAATGAGCAGTTCTTC. This encodes CASRRTSGTYNEQFF. The full variable domain, its missing parts supplied by reference TRBV11-3 and TRBJ2-1, is EAGVVQSPRYKIIEKKQPVAFWCNPISGHNTLYWYLQNLGQGPELLIRYENEEAVDDSQLPKDRFSAERLKGVDSTLKIQPAELGDSAVYLCASRRTSGTYNEQFFGPGTRLTVL.

In this sample, this clone turned up once. The chain combines TRBV9 with TRBJ2-3; the match to TRBD2 covers 13 bases. This CDR3 is built from 20 residues. V lost 2 bases, J lost 3 bases, and 15 bases stayed unmatched. CDR1 and CDR2 (germline): SGDLS, YYNGEE. Here the CDR3 reads CASSVSGLAGKGASTDTQYF. The DNA of the CDR3 is TGTGCCAGCAGCGTTTCGGGACTAGCGGGAAAAGGGGCGAGTACAGATACGCAGTATTTT.